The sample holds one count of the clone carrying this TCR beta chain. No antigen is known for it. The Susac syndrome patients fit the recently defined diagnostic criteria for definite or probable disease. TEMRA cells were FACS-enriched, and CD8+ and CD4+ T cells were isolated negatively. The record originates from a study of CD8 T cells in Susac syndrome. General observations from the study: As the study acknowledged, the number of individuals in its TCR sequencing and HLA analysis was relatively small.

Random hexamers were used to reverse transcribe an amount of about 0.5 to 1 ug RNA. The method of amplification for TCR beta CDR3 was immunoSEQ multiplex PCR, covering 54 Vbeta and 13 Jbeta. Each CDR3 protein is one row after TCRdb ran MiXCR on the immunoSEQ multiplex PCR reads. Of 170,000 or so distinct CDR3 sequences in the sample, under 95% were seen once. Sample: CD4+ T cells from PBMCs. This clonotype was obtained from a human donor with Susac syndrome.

CDR3: CASSSRGKTEAFF. The CDR3 nucleotides read TGTGCCAGCAGCTCCAGGGGGAAGACTGAAGCTTTCTTT. The J gene is TRBJ1-1, the V gene TRBV3-1, with 7 bases aligning to TRBD1. Germline V CDR1 and CDR2: LGHDT, YNNKEL (reference sequence). Trimming took 5 bases from V and 5 from J; bases not matched to a gene: 5. CDR3 length equals 13 residues.